The 29 T cell receptor beta chains in this list originate from one sample, sequenced in a study of T cells after yellow fever vaccination. MiXCR, run by TCRdb on the 5' RACE reads, gives a single entry per CDR3 protein. The sample has 500,000 to 650,000 distinct CDR3 sequences; roughly a sixth are singletons. The input for sequencing was PBMCs, taken about 5 days after the first yellow fever vaccination. The receptors stem from a man between 18 and 35 years old who received the YFV17D yellow fever vaccine.

The gene calls are TRBV5-6 and TRBJ1-1; 10 bases fit TRBD1. Germline CDR1 is SGHDT and CDR2 is YYEEEE. The CDR3 loop spans 16 amino acids. After removal of 1 base from V and 6 bases from J, the junction contained 9 bases not matched to a gene. The DNA for the CDR3 is TGTGCCAGCAGCTTGATAGGAGGGACAGGGGACGCTGAAGCTTTCTTT. Translation: CASSLIGGTGDAEAFF.

This clonotype was seen a handful of times. The chain uses TRBV5-1 and TRBJ2-1; D is possibly TRBD2 (6 bases). The CDR3 sequence is 17 residues long. Germline CDR1 is SGHRS and CDR2 is YFSETQ. Trimming took off 4 bases at V and 2 bases at J, with 19 bases between the two ends. This CDR3 reads CASSTKVGGKAYNEQFF. The CDR3 DNA follows: TGCGCCAGCAGCACAAAAGTGGGGGGTAAGGCCTACAATGAGCAGTTCTTC.

This clonotype was picked up a small number of times. The chain uses TRBV11-2 and TRBJ2-3; D remains ambiguous. There are 12 residues in the CDR3. Trimming removed 7 bases at V and 5 bases at J, with 10 bases between. From germline, CDR1 is SGHAT and CDR2 FQNNGV. The CDR3 loop is CASNRKGDTQYF. The CDR3 DNA is TGTGCCAGCAACCGAAAGGGAGATACGCAGTATTTT.

V and J are TRBV29-1 and TRBJ2-1; 7 bases map to TRBD2. Germline values: CDR1 SQVTM, CDR2 ANQGSEA. V shed 2 bases, J shed 1 base, and the junction held 8 bases outside the gene matches. CDR3 length: 16 residues. The CDR3 DNA follows: TGCAGCGTTGAACGGCGGGGGATAGGGTCCTACAATGAGCAGTTCTTC. As protein: CSVERRGIGSYNEQFF.

V gene TRBV5-8 combines with J gene TRBJ1-4; D perhaps matches TRBD1 (6 bases). Germline-derived CDR1 and CDR2 are SGHTS and YDEGEE. The ends were cut back, 1 base at V and 8 bases at J, with 12 bases in the middle. The CDR3 covers 14 residues. This chain's CDR3 is CASSLYPGGEKLFF. CDR3 bases: TGTGCCAGCAGCTTGTATCCCGGGGGCGAAAAACTGTTTTTT.

The table lists this clonotype with a few counts. This chain uses TRBV9 with TRBJ2-2, with D unclear. V lost 0 bases, J lost 7 bases, and 13 bases lay in between. The V gene's germline CDR1 is SGDLS and CDR2 YYNGEE. This CDR3 contains 15 residues. The CDR3 spells CASSVADGRYGELFF. In DNA, the CDR3 is TGTGCCAGCAGCGTAGCCGATGGACGGTACGGGGAGCTGTTTTTT.

This clonotype was found a few times. The V call is TRBV12-3 or TRBV12-4, the J call TRBJ2-3, with TRBD1 matching over 10 bases. The ends lost 6 bases at V and 4 bases at J; junction bases unmatched: 7. The CDR3 runs to 15 residues. This chain's CDR3 is CASRPDRGRPDTQYF. CDR3 DNA: TGTGCCAGCAGACCTGACAGGGGGCGCCCAGATACGCAGTATTTT.

This clonotype was observed a few times. The chain couples TRBV10-2 to TRBJ1-6; D unclear. Trimming took 6 bases from V and 10 from J, leaving 13 bases between them. The CDR3 contains 13 residues. Germline values: CDR1 WSHSY, CDR2 SAAADI. CDR3 sequence: CASRQQTGSPLHF. DNA for the CDR3: TGCGCCAGCAGACAGCAGACGGGCTCACCCCTCCACTTT.

The rearrangement joins TRBV28 to TRBJ1-5; D may be TRBD1 (6 bases). CDR1 and CDR2 from the germline V gene are MDHEN and SYDVKM. The CDR3 is 17 residues long. With 4 bases removed from V and 0 bases from J, the gap between germline ends came to 16 bases. CDR3 sequence: CASSSYYRVTSNQPQHF. CDR3 bases: TGTGCCAGCAGTTCCTACTACAGGGTAACTAGCAATCAGCCCCAGCATTTT.

This chain links TRBV7-2 with TRBJ1-1, with D uncertain. The CDR3 sequence is 13 residues long. V gave up 0 bases and J gave up 6 bases, with 8 bases separating them. Germline lookup yields CDR1 SGHTA and CDR2 FQGNSA. CDR3 nucleotide sequence: TGTGCCAGCAGCTTAGCGGGATACTCTGAAGCTTTCTTT. Amino acid sequence: CASSLAGYSEAFF.

The chain has TRBV20-1 and TRBJ1-5; weak D call: TRBD1 (5 bases). The V and J ends lost 6 bases and 0 bases respectively, with 12 bases between them. This CDR3 comprises 14 residues. Germline V CDR1 and CDR2: DFQATT, SNEGSKA (reference sequence). The CDR3, as DNA: TGCAGTGCCCTTTTCGGGGGTAGCAATCAGCCCCAGCATTTT. Translation gives CSALFGGSNQPQHF.

Regarding this clonotype: A junction end diverges from the germline sequence, so it may reflect a read error. The genes are TRBV7-7 and TRBJ2-1, with TRBD1 as a possible D gene (5 bases). The CDR3 is 17 residues long. In germline, CDR1 is SSHAT, CDR2 FNYEAQ (reference sequence). For the CDR3, the DNA is TGTGCTAGCAGCTTAGAAGGGGCTCCCACCCATTTGAATGAGCAGTTCTTC. Translated: CASSLEGAPTHLNEQFF.

This clonotype came up many times. This chain joins TRBV4-2 and TRBJ2-1, with TRBD2 matching 11 bases. CDR3 size: 16 residues. The germline V gene encodes CDR1 LGHNA and CDR2 YNFKEQ. Trimming at V came to 0 bases and at J to 7 bases, leaving 5 bases not matched to a gene. CDR3 region: CASSQDLSSGGNEQFF. CDR3 DNA: TGTGCCAGCAGCCAAGATCTGTCTAGCGGGGGGAATGAGCAGTTCTTC.

V usage is TRBV18 and J usage is TRBJ1-3; the D gene is possibly TRBD1 (5 bases). The V end lost 3 bases, the J end lost 0 bases, and 15 bases lay between the germline ends. The CDR3 has 17 amino acids. Per the germline V gene, CDR1 is KGHSH and CDR2 is LQKENI. CDR3 coding DNA: TGTGCCAGCTCACCGACCGGGCAGGGCCTCTCTGGAAACACCATATATTTT. This translates into CASSPTGQGLSGNTIYF.

The chain combines TRBV4-1 with TRBJ1-5; TRBD1 matches 7 bases. J was trimmed by 7 bases and V by 4 bases; bases with no gene match: 10. CDR3 length equals 15 residues. Germline V lookup: CDR1 MGHRA, CDR2 YSYEKL. The CDR3 protein is CASSPQTGRGQPQHF. CDR3 bases: TGCGCCAGCAGCCCGCAGACAGGGCGTGGCCAGCCCCAGCATTTT.

J is TRBJ2-5 and V is TRBV9; D perhaps matches TRBD2 (5 bases). CDR1 is SGDLS and CDR2 is YYNGEE in the germline V gene. The CDR3 loop spans 14 amino acids. V lost 4 bases and J 5 bases, leaving 15 bases between the germline ends. For the CDR3, the DNA is TGTGCCAGCAGCCCTGGACTGGGGATTGAGACCCAGTACTTC. It is translated as CASSPGLGIETQYF.

This sequence joins TRBV7-3 and TRBJ2-1; TRBD2 matches 10 bases. This CDR3 has 15 residues. The V segment lost 5 bases and the J segment 11 bases; nucleotides outside the gene matches: 12. Germline CDR1 is SGHTA and CDR2 is FQGTGA. The CDR3 DNA is TGTGCCAGCAGCCAAGGCGGCCAGCGGGGGGGCAAGCAGTTCTTC. Protein sequence: CASSQGGQRGGKQFF.

This sequence joins TRBV6-2 or TRBV6-3 and TRBJ2-7; D might be TRBD2 (5 bases). Trimming cost V 7 bases and J 6 bases, with 19 bases left between them. CDR3 length: 14 amino acids. Germline lookup yields CDR1 MNHEY and CDR2 SVGEGT. The CDR3 sequence is CASTIRRLWGEQYF. The DNA for the CDR3 is TGTGCCAGCACTATACGGAGGCTCTGGGGCGAGCAGTACTTC.

The chain has TRBV18 and TRBJ2-5; 8 nucleotides match TRBD2. CDR1 and CDR2 (germline): KGHSH, LQKENI. This CDR3 is built from 15 residues. The V segment lost 3 bases and the J segment 3 bases; nucleotides outside the gene matches: 6. The CDR3 spells CASSPQLAAKETQYF. CDR3 DNA: TGTGCCAGCTCACCTCAACTAGCGGCGAAAGAGACCCAGTACTTC.

This clonotype has ten or more counts. The chain recombines TRBV7-2 with TRBJ1-1; D is perhaps TRBD1 (6 bases). V dropped 5 bases and J dropped 2 bases, with 12 bases sitting between them. This CDR3 is built from 14 residues. Germline V gene data show CDR1 as SGHTA and CDR2 as FQGNSA. CDR3 nucleotides: TGTGCCAGCAGCCCTCAGGGGTACAACACTGAAGCTTTCTTT. Amino acids: CASSPQGYNTEAFF.

The rearrangement links TRBV6-5 to TRBJ2-1; TRBD2 matches 8 bases. This CDR3 has 15 amino acids. Trimming at V came to 3 bases and at J to 9 bases, leaving 10 bases not matched to a gene. Germline V gene sequence: CDR1 MNHEY, CDR2 SVGAGI. CDR3 sequence reads: CASSYATGGQGEQFF. CDR3 DNA sequence: TGTGCCAGCAGTTATGCAACGGGGGGGCAGGGTGAGCAGTTCTTC.

The chain combines TRBV19 with TRBJ1-6, with 9 bases identical to TRBD1. J gave up 5 bases and V 5 bases, and 13 bases lay outside the gene matches. The CDR3 spans 18 residues. Germline CDR1 is LNHDA and CDR2 is SQIVND (reference sequence). The CDR3 sequence is CASSSPPGTGRHNSPLHF. Written as DNA, the CDR3 is TGTGCCAGTAGTTCACCCCCGGGGACAGGGAGACATAATTCACCCCTCCACTTT.

CDR3 nucleotide sequence: TGTGCCAGCAGCGGTCAGGAGCGCAATCAGCCCCAGCATTTT. Its translation is CASSGQERNQPQHF. The V gene is TRBV28, the J gene TRBJ1-5; no definite D call. The germline V gene has CDR1 MDHEN and CDR2 SYDVKM. The CDR3 runs 14 residues. The V and J ends lost 6 bases and 2 bases respectively, with 11 bases between them.

The V and J genes are TRBV7-2 and TRBJ2-1, with 10 bases lining up with TRBD2. V was clipped by 1 base and J by 8 bases; unmatched bases: 5. The CDR3 extends over 15 amino acids. Germline V gene data show CDR1 as SGHTA and CDR2 as FQGNSA. CDR3 amino acids: CASSLVAGGFYEQFF. The DNA for the CDR3 is TGTGCCAGCAGCTTAGTAGCGGGGGGTTTCTATGAGCAGTTCTTC.

In this sample, this clonotype turned up a few times. This rearrangement joins TRBV5-4 to TRBJ2-7; D perhaps matches TRBD1 (6 bases). CDR3 length equals 16 residues. Trimming removed 0 bases from V and 3 bases from J, with 16 bases in between. Looked up from germline, CDR1 is SGHNT and CDR2 is YYREEE (reference sequence). The CDR3 loop is CASSLAPGHPLYEQYF. The CDR3 DNA reads TGTGCCAGCAGCTTGGCTCCGGGACATCCCCTCTACGAGCAGTACTTC. The variable domain in full, completed from reference TRBV5-4 and TRBJ2-7, reads ETGVTQSPTHLIKTRGQQVTLRCSSQSGHNTVSWYQQALGQGPQFIFQYYREEENGRGNFPPRFSGLQFPNYSSELNVNALELDDSALYLCASSLAPGHPLYEQYFGPGTRLTVT.

V usage is TRBV3-1 and J usage is TRBJ1-5; D gene ambiguous. V gave up 1 base and J gave up 4 bases, with 11 bases separating them. The CDR3 length is 15 residues. The germline gives CDR1 LGHDT, CDR2 YNNKEL (reference sequence). The chain's CDR3 is CASSQGAQMNQPQHF. The DNA of the CDR3 is TGTGCCAGCAGCCAAGGGGCACAGATGAATCAGCCCCAGCATTTT.

The J gene is TRBJ2-7, the V gene TRBV5-1; D might be TRBD1 or TRBD2, each matching 7 bases. V dropped 5 bases and J dropped 5 bases, with 14 bases sitting between them. Germline V gene lookup returns CDR1 SGHRS and CDR2 YFSETQ. CDR3 length: 13 amino acids. CDR3 in amino acids: CASRGGTDNEQYF. The CDR3 nucleotides read TGCGCCAGCAGGGGGGGGACAGACAACGAGCAGTACTTC. The variable domain in full, with the rest retrieved from reference TRBV5-1 and TRBJ2-7, is KAGVTQTPRYLIKTRGQQVTLSCSPISGHRSVSWYQQTPGQGLQFLFEYFSETQRNKGNFPGRFSGRQFSNSRSEMNVSTLELGDSALYLCASRGGTDNEQYFGPGTRLTVT.

This clonotype was detected a few times. This chain links TRBV19 with TRBJ2-1; the match to TRBD2 covers 12 bases. This CDR3 comprises 15 residues. From germline, CDR1 is LNHDA and CDR2 SQIVND (reference sequence). With 6 bases clipped from V and 7 bases from J, the junction kept 7 bases outside the gene matches. The DNA of the CDR3 is TGTGCCAGTAGCCCTAGCGGGGGGGCCGCAAATGAGCAGTTCTTC. Translation gives CASSPSGGAANEQFF.

V gene TRBV4-2 combines with J gene TRBJ2-3; D gene ambiguous. In germline, CDR1 is LGHNA, CDR2 YNFKEQ. The CDR3 is made up of 15 amino acids. The V end was cut by 0 bases, the J end by 1 base, with 8 bases between. CDR3 sequence: CASSQDEKGTDTQYF. The CDR3 region has the DNA TGTGCCAGCAGCCAAGATGAGAAGGGCACAGATACGCAGTATTTT.